This TCR beta chain derives from a study of identical twins (dated by TCRdb to about 2016). For the study in its entirety: TCR alpha and beta repertoires from monozygotic twins, unrelated adults of various ages and cord blood were deep-sequenced to test whether fetal clonotypes persist. To rule out contamination, replicate twin experiments were performed at different times with different library preparation protocols.

This clonotype was detected only a few times. Its antigen is currently not known. Base qualities are missing; no much larger clone stands one base away. CDR1 MNHEY and CDR2 SVGEGT are derived from the germline V gene. The trim is 2 bases for V and 6 bases for J, with a gap of 8 bases between the germline ends. The CDR3, from cysteine to phenylalanine, totals 13 residues. The sequence is cut down to CDR3 DNA, 39 bases in frame from base 1. All donors were healthy Caucasians. Three pairs of female monozygotic twins, all aged 18 to 29 years, made up the twin cohort. Positive isolation kits from Invitrogen were used to isolate CD4+ and CD8+ T cell populations. Overall study results and their limits: Invariant T cells such as MAIT and iNKT could partly confound zero-insertion analyses, though diverse VJ usage argued against this for most clonotypes. A weaker excess of twin sharing was found in beta out-of-frame sequences because the signal-to-noise ratio was lowered by fewer shared sequences. Fewer insertions were carried by abundant cord blood beta clonotypes; a weaker similar trend was observed in young adult naive repertoires, while no such trend was observed in memory repertoires. Compared with coincidental sharing between unrelated individuals, out-of-frame TCR alpha sequences shared between twins had an excess of sequences with low generation probability. In monozygotic twins, out-of-frame TCR alpha sharing was systematically underestimated by recombination models, although the models agreed with sharing between unrelated individuals. Because the same donors could not be followed over many years, conclusions were based on cross-sectional statistical analysis.

Library method: 5' RACE. These reads were obtained on an Illumina HiSeq 2000. Template switching introduced a universal primer binding site; the final cDNA contained a unique molecular identifier, enabling accurate counting of TCR cDNA molecules. First-strand cDNA for TCR alpha and beta chains was synthesized from specific primers in the conserved constant-segment region. Each cDNA library was double barcoded, with a SMART-Mk sample barcode plus Illumina barcodes, to control for contamination. TruSeq adapter sequences, together with Illumina sample barcodes, were added in two successive PCR steps. TCR alpha and beta cDNA libraries were sequenced on the Illumina HiSeq platform with custom primers. Turning to the authors' computational methods: Raw reads were processed with MiGEC to extract unique molecular identifiers, and MiXCR was used to determine CDR3 positions. For each individual, recombination models were inferred using an EM algorithm with the repgenHMM and IGoR tools. The tcR package in R was used for shared clonotype analysis, with sharing normalized by the product of cloneset sizes. To study raw recombination free of thymic and clonal selection effects, out-of-frame nonproductive sequences were analyzed. In TCRdb, the public reads were trimmed at Q25 with fastp and aligned with MiXCR, with productive beta chains retained. Every entry covers one CDR3 protein and lists the most common genes and DNA from its rows. TCRdb's processing, not the authors' own work, is the source of the V and J calls. A total of roughly 350,000 distinct CDR3 sequences appear in this sample, approximately 13% of them only once. The ten largest clones add up to approximately 7.9% of the sample.

Separately, the same data were catalogued under a study of yellow fever vaccine responses in identical twins. The second paper further reports: The authors reported that the T cell response to vaccination in identical twins appeared partly convergent and partly personalized. In the study, vaccine-responding T cell clones were precisely tracked in identical twins.

In this chain, TRBV6-2 or TRBV6-3 is recombined with TRBJ2-1; a tentative D call is TRBD2 (5 bases match). The sequenced material came from CD8+ T cells sorted from blood. This clonotype originated in a woman aged 18-30 years in good health. The DNA sequence is as follows: TGTGCCAGCAGTTACAGGGAGCTCAATGAGCAGTTCTTC. Its protein reads: CASSYRELNEQFF.